This T cell receptor beta chain was profiled in a study of blood T cell repertoires in COVID-19. Allocation to cohorts depended on clinical history reported by the participants. Either two negative PCRs, clearance, or symptom resolution qualified Cohort 3 donors as recovered. V lost 2 bases to trimming and J lost 4 bases; unmatched junction nucleotides: 6. The CDR3 totals 15 residues. CDR1 and CDR2 (germline): SGHRS, YFSETQ. Authors' analysis steps: Reference gene primer amplification gave nucleated cell count estimates. The protocol was immunoSEQ multiplex PCR, while the TCRdb copy is restricted to in-frame clones and leaves out a portion. The DNA was the basis for D and trimming; V, J and clone size are from that table. The sample carries more than 400,000 clones, around 90% recorded once.

This chain uses TRBV5-1 with TRBJ1-1; 9 bases align to TRBD1. The TCR sequence derives from a woman between 18 and 30 years old who had recovered from COVID-19. Input material: PBMCs or T cells enriched from blood (not recorded which). In nucleotides, the CDR3 is TGCGCCAGCAGCTTCTACAGGGGGCGAGGCACTGAAGCTTTCTTT. Translating it yields CASSFYRGRGTEAFF.